A selection of T cell receptor beta chains follows, all from one sample in a study of blood T cell repertoires in COVID-19. TCRdb's copy holds only in-frame clones and misses some; the assay was immunoSEQ multiplex PCR. Of around 150,000 clones in the sample, 60% to 85% were seen once. Sequencing used peripheral blood. All receptors come from a man aged 45-65 years with acute or convalescent COVID-19. The CDR3 runs from the conserved cysteine through the conserved F or W. Each record gives: V gene, J gene, clone size, CDR3 protein. Where a row states a size, it is once, few, many or the class of an expanded clone; other rows omit it.

TRBV5-8	TRBJ2-1	.	CASSLAGALSSYNEQFF
TRBV28	TRBJ1-4	.	CASRNTGGATFQGKLFF
TRBV11-2	TRBJ2-2	.	CASSFLGAPITGELFF
TRBV23-1	TRBJ2-7	.	CASSQSLAGAPSTMYEQYF
TRBV12-5	TRBJ1-5	.	CASGLGRGGGQPQHF
TRBV30	TRBJ1-3	few	CAWSDLRGSSGNTIYF
TRBV27	TRBJ2-7	.	CASSSSGTGEQYF
TRBV27	TRBJ1-1	.	CASSDMRRGTEAFF
TRBV19	TRBJ2-3	.	CASRSDDTLRDTQYF
TRBV3-1/TRBV3-2	TRBJ1-2	few	CASSQKSTNYGYTF
TRBV12-5	TRBJ1-5	.	CASATTGAYPQPQHF
TRBV2	TRBJ1-5	few	CASSLDRFNQPQHF
TRBV19	TRBJ2-3	few	CASTDRGPDTQYF
TRBV10-2	TRBJ1-2	once	CASGLLLGQSNYGYTF
TRBV28	TRBJ2-1	.	CASSLLSYEQFF
TRBV25-1	TRBJ1-6	.	CASSEREGPDSPLHF
TRBV5-6	TRBJ1-2	.	CASSLGRGDYGYTF
TRBV5-1	TRBJ2-3	.	CASRRGATITDTQYF
TRBV6-5	TRBJ1-3	.	CASRTSGVSGNTIYF
TRBV13	TRBJ2-2	.	CASGTSGPANTGELFF
TRBV19	TRBJ2-2	.	CASIDPRDGSNTGELFF
TRBV6-5	TRBJ2-2	few	CASRPTSGAAGELFF
TRBV9	TRBJ2-1	.	CASSVSGGFYNEQFF
TRBV11-2	TRBJ2-7	.	CASSLFGSSSYEQYF
TRBV19	TRBJ1-2	.	CASSKDDSNYGYTF
TRBV6-1	TRBJ1-2	.	CASSEAGYTF
TRBV24-1	TRBJ2-3	once	CATSDLPPGGADTQYF
TRBV18	TRBJ2-4	few	CASSLRTGDVILAKNIQYF
TRBV28	TRBJ1-5	.	CASSLIGIGNQPQHF
TRBV6-5	TRBJ1-6	.	CASSYGTGVGNSPLHF
TRBV4-1	TRBJ2-5	.	CASSQIGQGGGETQYF
TRBV5-1	TRBJ1-6	.	CASSPRDPEYLHF
TRBV25-1	TRBJ2-1	few	CASSESDNEQFF
TRBV2	TRBJ2-1	.	CASSSGTSGGAGFF
TRBV29-1	TRBJ1-2	.	CSVAGGYGYTF
TRBV30	TRBJ1-6	.	CAWRGQGAFYNSPLHF
TRBV5-4	TRBJ2-3	few	CASSSGLAGLTDTQYF
TRBV27	TRBJ2-2	.	CASSLNRDIGAGELFF